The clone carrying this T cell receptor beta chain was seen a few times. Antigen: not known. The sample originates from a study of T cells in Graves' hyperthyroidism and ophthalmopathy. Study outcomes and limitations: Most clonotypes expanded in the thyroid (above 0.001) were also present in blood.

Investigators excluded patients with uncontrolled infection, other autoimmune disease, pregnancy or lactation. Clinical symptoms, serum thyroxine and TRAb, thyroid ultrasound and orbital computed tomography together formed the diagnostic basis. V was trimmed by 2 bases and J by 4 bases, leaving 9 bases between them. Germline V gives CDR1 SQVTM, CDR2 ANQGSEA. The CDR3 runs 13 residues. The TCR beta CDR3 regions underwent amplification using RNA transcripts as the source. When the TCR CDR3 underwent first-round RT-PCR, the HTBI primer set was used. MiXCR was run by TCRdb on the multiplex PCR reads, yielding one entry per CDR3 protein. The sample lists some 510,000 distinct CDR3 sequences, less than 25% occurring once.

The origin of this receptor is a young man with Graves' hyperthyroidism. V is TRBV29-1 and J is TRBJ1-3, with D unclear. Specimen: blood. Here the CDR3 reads CSVEMGRGNTIYF. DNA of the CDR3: TGCAGCGTTGAAATGGGTAGGGGAAACACCATATATTTT.